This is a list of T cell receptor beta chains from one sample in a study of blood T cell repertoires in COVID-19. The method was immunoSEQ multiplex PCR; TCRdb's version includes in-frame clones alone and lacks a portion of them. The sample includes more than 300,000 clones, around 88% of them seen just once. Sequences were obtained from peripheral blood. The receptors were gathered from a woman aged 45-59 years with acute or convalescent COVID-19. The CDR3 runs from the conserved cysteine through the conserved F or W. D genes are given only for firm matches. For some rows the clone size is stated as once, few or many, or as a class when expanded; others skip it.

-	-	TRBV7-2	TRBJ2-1	TGTGCCAGCAGCTTAGCGCGGAGGGACTACAATGAGCAGTTCTTC	CASSLARRDYNEQFF
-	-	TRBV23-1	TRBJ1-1	TGCGCCAGCAGTCGGAACTCCCGGGACAATTGTACTGAAGCTTTCTTT	CASSRNSRDNCTEAFF
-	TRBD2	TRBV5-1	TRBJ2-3	TGCGCCAGCAGTCCTCGCTGGGGCGCGGAGAGTAGCGGGAGAGGGACAGATACGCAGTATTTT	CASSPRWGAESSGRGTDTQYF
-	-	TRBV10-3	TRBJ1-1	TGTGCCATCAGAGATGACAGGCTGAACACTGAAGCTTTCTTT	CAIRDDRLNTEAFF
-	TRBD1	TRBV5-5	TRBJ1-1	TGTGCCAGCAGCACAGGACAGGGGGCTGAAGCTTTCTTT	CASSTGQGAEAFF
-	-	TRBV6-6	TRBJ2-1	TGTGCCAGCGGCCCCGCCAGCAATGAGCAGTTCTTC	CASGPASNEQFF
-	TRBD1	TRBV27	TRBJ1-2	TGTGCCACACAGGGGAACTATGGCTACACCTTC	CATQGNYGYTF
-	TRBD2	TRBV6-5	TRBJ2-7	TGTGCCAGCAGGACTAGCGGGAGAGACGAGCAGTACTTC	CASRTSGRDEQYF
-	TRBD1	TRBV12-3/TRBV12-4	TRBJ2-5	TGTGCCAGCAGCGGACAGGATTCAGAGACCCAGTACTTC	CASSGQDSETQYF
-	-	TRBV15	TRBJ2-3	TGTGCCACCAGCAGAGCCAGCGCCCTCACAGATACGCAGTATTTT	CATSRASALTDTQYF
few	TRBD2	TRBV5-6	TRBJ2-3	TGTGCCAGCAGCCCGACGACTAGCGGGGCTACCACAGATACGCAGTATTTT	CASSPTTSGATTDTQYF
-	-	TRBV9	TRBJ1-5	TGTGCCAGCAGCCTAGGGGGGCACCAGCCCCAGCATTTT	CASSLGGHQPQHF
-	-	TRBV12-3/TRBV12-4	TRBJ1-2	TGTGCCAGCAGTTCCCTAGTGGCAGCTGGCTACACCTTC	CASSSLVAAGYTF
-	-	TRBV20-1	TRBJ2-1	TGCAGTGCTAGTCCCTGGTCCGGGACTCCTATTGAAAATGAGCAGTTCTTC	CSASPWSGTPIENEQFF
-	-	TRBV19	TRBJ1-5	TGTGCCAGTAGTATAGAGAGGGGGGGGAGCAATCAGCCCCAGCATTTT	CASSIERGGSNQPQHF
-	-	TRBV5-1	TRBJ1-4	TGCGCCAGCAGCCCGGGTGCGGGTGATAATGAAAAACTGTTTTTT	CASSPGAGDNEKLFF
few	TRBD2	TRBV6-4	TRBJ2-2	TGTGCCAGCAGTGACAAGCGGGAGGGCCTAGACGGGGAGCTGTTTTTT	CASSDKREGLDGELFF
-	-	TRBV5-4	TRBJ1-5	TGTGCCAGCAGCTTCGCAGGGGTGGACCAGCCCCAGCATTTT	CASSFAGVDQPQHF
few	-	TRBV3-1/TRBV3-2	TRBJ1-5	TGTGCCAGCAGCTTTCAGTATCAGCCCCAGCATTTT	CASSFQYQPQHF
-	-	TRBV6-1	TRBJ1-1	TGTGCCAGCAGTGAAGGTTTTATTATCGACAGCTCGAACACTGAAGCTTTCTTT	CASSEGFIIDSSNTEAFF
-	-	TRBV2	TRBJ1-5	TGTGCCAGCAGTGGGAGTGCTGCCACCCCGCCCCAGCATTTT	CASSGSAATPPQHF
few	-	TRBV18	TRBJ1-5	TGTGCCAGCTCCGGGACAAATACCAATCAGCCCCAGCATTTT	CASSGTNTNQPQHF
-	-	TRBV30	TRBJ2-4	TGTGCGCGGGGCGACAAACTAAAAGACATTCAGTACTTC	CARGDKLKDIQYF
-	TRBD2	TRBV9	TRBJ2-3	TGTGCCAGCAGGGGGGGGACAGATACGCAGTATTTT	CASRGGTDTQYF
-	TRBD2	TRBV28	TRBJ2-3	TGTGCCAGCAGTTTACAGGGAGGGGATACGCAGTATTTT	CASSLQGGDTQYF
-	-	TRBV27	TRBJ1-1	TGTGCCAGCAGTTTGGCGGGTTCGGGGTTCACTGAAGCTTTCTTT	CASSLAGSGFTEAFF
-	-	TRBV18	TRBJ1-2	TGTGCCAGCTCACCTCGGTCTGGGGGGGACTATGGCTACACCTTC	CASSPRSGGDYGYTF
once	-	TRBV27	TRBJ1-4	TGTGCCAGCAGTTTTATAACAAACGAAAAACTGTTTTTT	CASSFITNEKLFF
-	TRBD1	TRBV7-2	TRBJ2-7	TGTGCCAGCAGCTTGGACAGGGGGCTGAGGGAGCAGTACTTC	CASSLDRGLREQYF
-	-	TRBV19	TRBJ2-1	TGTGCCAGTAGGGGCCGGGGAGCGGCCTCCTACAATGAGCAGTTCTTC	CASRGRGAASYNEQFF
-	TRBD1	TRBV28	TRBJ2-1	TGTGCCAGCAGGGGCCGGGACAGGGGATGGAATGAGCAGTTCTTC	CASRGRDRGWNEQFF
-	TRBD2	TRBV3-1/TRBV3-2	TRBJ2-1	TGTGCCAGCACGGCTAGCGGGGGGGCCGGTGAGCAGTTCTTC	CASTASGGAGEQFF
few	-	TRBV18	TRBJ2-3	TGTGCCAGCTCCCCCTCTTCAGATACGCAGTATTTT	CASSPSSDTQYF
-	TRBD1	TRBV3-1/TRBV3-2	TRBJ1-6	TGTGCCAGCAGCATGACAGGGACAGGGTCACCCCTCCACTTT	CASSMTGTGSPLHF
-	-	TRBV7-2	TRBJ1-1	TGTGCCAGCAGCGTAGGGCAGGGGCCTGAAGCTTTCTTT	CASSVGQGPEAFF
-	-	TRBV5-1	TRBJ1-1	TGCGCCAGCAGCTGGACTGGAGGTGAGGCTTTCTTT	CASSWTGGEAFF
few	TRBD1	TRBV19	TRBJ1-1	TGTGCCAGTACCTGGGACAGTGCCGCCGAAACTGAAGCTTTCTTT	CASTWDSAAETEAFF
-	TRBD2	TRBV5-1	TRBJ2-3	TGCGCCAGCAGCTTTAACCCCCTTTCTAGCGGAGCGACAGATACGCAGTATTTT	CASSFNPLSSGATDTQYF
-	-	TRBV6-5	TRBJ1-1	TGTGCCAGCAGTCGGGGACAAATCCTGAACACTGAAGCTTTCTTT	CASSRGQILNTEAFF
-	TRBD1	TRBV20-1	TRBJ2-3	TGCAGTGCTAGTTGGACAGGAGCCACAGATACGCAGTATTTT	CSASWTGATDTQYF
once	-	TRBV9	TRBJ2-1	TGTGCCAGCAGCGCGGGGGGACAATCGAGCTCCTACAATGAGCAGTTCTTC	CASSAGGQSSSYNEQFF
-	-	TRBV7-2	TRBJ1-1	TGTGCCAGCATCAGGGGTGGGCAGGGGAACACTGAAGCTTTCTTT	CASIRGGQGNTEAFF
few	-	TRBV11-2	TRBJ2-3	TGTGCCAGCAGCCTGACACTTAGCACAGATACGCAGTATTTT	CASSLTLSTDTQYF
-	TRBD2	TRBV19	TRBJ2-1	TGTGCCAGTAGTCTCCGGACTAGCGGACACAATGAGCAGTTCTTC	CASSLRTSGHNEQFF
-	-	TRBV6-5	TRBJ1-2	TGTGCCAGCAGACTAGATGATACCCAGGGGGGCTACACCTTC	CASRLDDTQGGYTF
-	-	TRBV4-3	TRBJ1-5	TGCGCCAGCAGCCAAGAAATGGGGCCTCAGCCCCAGCATTTT	CASSQEMGPQPQHF
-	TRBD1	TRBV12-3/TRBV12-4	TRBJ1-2	TGTGCCAGCACACTCGGGGACAGTAGAGGCTACACCTTC	CASTLGDSRGYTF
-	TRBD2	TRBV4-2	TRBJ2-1	TGTGCCAGCAGCCGCCAACTAGCGGGGGGGCTGGGTGAGCAGTTCTTC	CASSRQLAGGLGEQFF
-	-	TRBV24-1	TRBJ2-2	TGTGCCACCAGTGCGGAGAGCACCGGGGAGCTGTTTTTT	CATSAESTGELFF
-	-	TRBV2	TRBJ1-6	TGTGCCAGCAGCCCTATCAGGGAAAATTCACCCCTCCACTTT	CASSPIRENSPLHF
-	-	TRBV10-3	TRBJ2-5	TGTGCCATCAGTGGACGGACAGACGGGGAGACCCAGTACTTC	CAISGRTDGETQYF
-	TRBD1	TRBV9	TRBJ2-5	TGTGCCAGCAGCGCCGGGACAGGGGCAGAAGAGACCCAGTACTTC	CASSAGTGAEETQYF
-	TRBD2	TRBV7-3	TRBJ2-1	TGTGCCAGCAGCTTACGTGGCGGGAGGGCCGGAAATGAGCAGTTCTTC	CASSLRGGRAGNEQFF